One T cell receptor beta chain is described in this entry. Its target is unknown. The sample is drawn from a study of cytomegalovirus exposure and HLA in healthy donors. V dropped 6 bases and J dropped 1 base, with 15 bases sitting between them. CDR1 and CDR2 (germline): MNHEY, SVGAGI. CDR3 length equals 15 residues. Overall study results and limits: By HLA locus, TCR association rates varied in a later analysis, with DRB1 showing the most and HLA-C the fewest.

In the PCR, 60 Vbeta and 13 Jbeta primers were used. Per the original data handling: Around 83 million unique TCR beta chains, roughly 10 million shared, were counted in a later analysis. Sequencing was performed with immunoSEQ multiplex PCR; in TCRdb, only in-frame clones are kept and a portion is missing. V and J calls and clone size follow that table, whereas D and trimming were derived from the DNA. The sample records roughly 180,000 clones, roughly 80% being singletons. This chain connects TRBV6-5 to TRBJ1-1; possibly TRBD1 for D (5 bases). The sample was PBMCs. This clonotype originated in a woman aged 25 to 39 in good health and CMV-seropositive. The CDR3 coding sequence is TGTGCCAGCAGAAAAAGGGGCCTCTGGAACACTGAAGCTTTCTTT. Encoded protein: CASRKRGLWNTEAFF.